A single T cell receptor (beta chain) is shown here with its context. These data belong to a study of T cell changes during pregnancy in multiple sclerosis. The CDR3 spans 13 residues. V was clipped by 0 bases and J by 11 bases, with 16 bases between them. Germline V gene sequence: CDR1 GTSNPN, CDR2 SVGIG (reference sequence). This table comes from immunoSEQ multiplex PCR, and its TCRdb copy is limited to in-frame clones, with some not included. The table records approximately 46,000 clones, 75% to 95% of them present only once. This sample comprised CD8+ T cells from peripheral blood mononuclear cells, obtained in the second trimester of pregnancy. The rearrangement links TRBV30 to TRBJ1-2, with D possibly being TRBD1 (5 bases). The source of this sequence is a female donor with multiple sclerosis, enrolled in a pregnancy study. CDR3 sequence: CAWSVGAGRTYTF. As DNA, the CDR3 is TGTGCCTGGAGTGTAGGTGCAGGGAGGACATACACCTTC.